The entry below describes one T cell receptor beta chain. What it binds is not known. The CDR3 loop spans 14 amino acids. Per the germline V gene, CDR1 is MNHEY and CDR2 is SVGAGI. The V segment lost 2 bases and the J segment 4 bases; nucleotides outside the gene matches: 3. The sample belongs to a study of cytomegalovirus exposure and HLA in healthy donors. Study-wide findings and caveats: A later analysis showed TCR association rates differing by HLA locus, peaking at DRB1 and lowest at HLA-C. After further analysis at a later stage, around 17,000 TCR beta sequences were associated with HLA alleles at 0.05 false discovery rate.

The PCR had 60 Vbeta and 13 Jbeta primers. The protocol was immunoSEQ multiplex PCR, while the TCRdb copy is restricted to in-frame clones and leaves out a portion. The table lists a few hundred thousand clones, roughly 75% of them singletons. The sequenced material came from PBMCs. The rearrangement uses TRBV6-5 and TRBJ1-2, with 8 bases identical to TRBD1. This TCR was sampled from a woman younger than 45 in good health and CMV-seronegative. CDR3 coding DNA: TGTGCCAGCAGTTACGGGCAGGGGGCCTATGGCTACACCTTC. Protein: CASSYGQGAYGYTF.